One sample yielded the 29 T cell receptor beta chains listed below, sequenced in a study of T-cell memory formation after mild COVID-19. TCRdb re-analysed the 5' RACE reads in MiXCR, keeping a single row per CDR3 protein. The data contain around 410,000 distinct CDR3 sequences, about 25% of them seen just once; the ten biggest clones take up around 13%. The sequenced sample consisted of PBMCs or a T cell subset sorted from them (not recorded which). The source is an adult woman who had mild COVID-19 (a few samples of this study predate the infection). Cell type and time point are not known.

J is TRBJ2-5 and V is TRBV12-3 or TRBV12-4; 11 nucleotides agree with TRBD2. V was clipped by 6 bases and J by 5 bases; unmatched bases: 8. The CDR3 has 15 residues. CDR3: CASSLLAGVGETQYF. Written as DNA, the CDR3 is TGTGCCAGCAGCTTACTAGCGGGAGTCGGGGAGACCCAGTACTTC.

The V gene is TRBV24-1, the J gene TRBJ2-3, with a weak D call TRBD2 (7 bases). This CDR3 is 16 amino acids long. The ends were cut back, 10 bases at V and 1 base at J, with 20 bases in the middle. CDR1 and CDR2 from the germline V gene are KGHDR and SFDVKD. CDR3 protein: CATRPNRAGGTDTQYF. CDR3 nucleotide sequence: TGTGCCACGAGACCCAACAGGGCGGGAGGCACAGATACGCAGTATTTT.

The rearrangement joins TRBV10-3 to TRBJ2-7, with 8 bases lining up with TRBD1. Germline trimming cut 3 bases from V and 1 base from J; bases unmatched to any gene: 11. The V gene's germline CDR1 is ENHRY and CDR2 SYGVKD. There are 17 residues in the CDR3. As DNA, the CDR3 is TGTGCCATCAGTGATCAAGGCGGGACAGGAATTTCCTACGAGCAGTACTTC. Residues: CAISDQGGTGISYEQYF.

This clonotype has just a few counts. The V and J genes are TRBV12-3 or TRBV12-4 and TRBJ1-6; D is unresolved. CDR3 length: 15 residues. Trimming pared 5 bases from V and 8 bases from J, leaving 16 bases between. CDR3 sequence (DNA): TGTGCCAGCAGTCCTACCCTGGGCGGCGATTCACCCCTCCACTTT. As protein: CASSPTLGGDSPLHF.

This clonotype was seen more than once but under ten times. The CDR3 nucleotides are TGCGCCAGCAGCCAAGAGACCATCACCGGGGAGCTGTTTTTT. Amino acid sequence: CASSQETITGELFF. The rearrangement links TRBV4-1 to TRBJ2-2; no clear D gene. The CDR3 consists of 14 residues. The germline CDR1 and CDR2 sequences are MGHRA and YSYEKL. V was pared by 0 bases and J by 4 bases, with 6 bases between.

This clonotype was detected ten times or more. This sequence joins TRBV12-3 or TRBV12-4 and TRBJ2-3, with 11 bases matching TRBD2. Trimming took 5 bases from V and 6 from J; bases not matched to a gene: 4. The CDR3 runs 14 residues. CDR3 in amino acids: CASSNSGREDTQYF. Here the CDR3 DNA reads TGTGCCAGCAGTAATAGCGGGAGGGAGGATACGCAGTATTTT.

The chain is built from TRBV9 and TRBJ1-1; D gene ambiguous. Trimming stripped 3 bases from V and 0 bases from J, with 9 bases between. Per the germline V gene, CDR1 is SGDLS and CDR2 is YYNGEE. The CDR3 totals 14 residues. The chain's CDR3 is CASSAEAMNTEAFF. Written as DNA, the CDR3 is TGTGCCAGCAGCGCCGAGGCGATGAACACTGAAGCTTTCTTT.

CDR3 DNA: TGTGCCAGCAGTTACGCCCCGTGGGAAAAACTGTTTTTT. Amino acids: CASSYAPWEKLFF. This chain connects TRBV6-5 to TRBJ1-4; D remains ambiguous. The germline V gene encodes CDR1 MNHEY and CDR2 SVGAGI. CDR3 length: 13 residues. V lost 2 bases, J lost 8 bases, and 9 bases lay in between.

The rearrangement links TRBV30 to TRBJ2-1, with TRBD1 identical over 9 bases. This CDR3 is 16 amino acids long. After removal of 1 base from V and 2 bases from J, the junction contained 6 bases not matched to a gene. Germline-derived CDR1 and CDR2 are GTSNPN and SVGIG (reference sequence). Written as DNA, the CDR3 is TGTGCCTGGAGTGACCTCAACAGGGGGCCCTACAATGAGCAGTTCTTC. It is translated as CAWSDLNRGPYNEQFF.

The gene calls are TRBV27 and TRBJ2-1, with TRBD2 matching over 13 bases. Per the germline V gene, CDR1 is MNHEY and CDR2 is SMNVEV (reference sequence). The CDR3 is made up of 13 amino acids. J gave up 10 bases and V 11 bases, and 8 bases lay outside the gene matches. The CDR3, as DNA: TGTGCCTCGAGGACTAGCGGGGGCCGGGAGCAGTTCTTC. Its translation is CASRTSGGREQFF.

This clonotype was counted a few times. The rearrangement uses TRBV10-3 and TRBJ2-7; D is perhaps TRBD1 or TRBD2 (5 bases each). Deletions cut 8 bases from V and 0 bases from J, with 8 bases between. The CDR3 has 12 amino acids. Germline V lookup: CDR1 ENHRY, CDR2 SYGVKD. The CDR3 protein is CAIRDGSYEQYF. The CDR3, as DNA: TGTGCCATCCGGGACGGCTCCTACGAGCAGTACTTC.

The genes are TRBV7-2 and TRBJ2-7; 7 bases match TRBD1. V dropped 5 bases and J dropped 12; count of bases not matched to a gene: 10. This CDR3 is 12 amino acids long. CDR1 and CDR2 (germline): SGHTA, FQGNSA. CDR3 nucleotides: TGTGCCAGCAGCCAGAGACAGGGCCAGCCGTACTTC. It is translated as CASSQRQGQPYF.

The chain has TRBV10-3 and TRBJ2-3; 7 bases match TRBD2. The CDR3 consists of 15 residues. The germline CDR1 and CDR2 sequences are ENHRY and SYGVKD. The junction had 9 bases not matched to a gene; V was cut back by 9 bases and J by 0 bases. The CDR3 here is CAIRRLALSTDTQYF. CDR3 coding DNA: TGTGCCATACGCAGACTAGCACTTAGCACAGATACGCAGTATTTT.

A few counts support this clonotype. V and J are TRBV11-3 and TRBJ2-7; no firm D call. Germline V gene lookup returns CDR1 SGHNT and CDR2 YENEEA. The V end lost 0 bases, the J end lost 9 bases, and 9 bases lay between the germline ends. This CDR3 comprises 12 residues. This chain's CDR3 is CASSLDREVQYF. The CDR3 DNA reads as TGTGCCAGCAGCTTAGATCGAGAAGTGCAGTACTTC.

This clonotype has just a few counts. CDR3 in amino acids: CASREGREQYF. Written as DNA, the CDR3 is TGCGCCAGCAGAGAAGGGAGGGAGCAGTACTTC. The rearrangement uses TRBV5-1 and TRBJ2-7; D perhaps matches TRBD2 (6 bases). The CDR3 is 11 residues long. Germline CDR1 reads SGHRS; CDR2 reads YFSETQ. V dropped 5 bases and J dropped 7 bases, with 10 bases sitting between them.

This clonotype was seen ten or more times. The chain is built from TRBV7-3 and TRBJ2-1, with 9 bases fitting TRBD2. The CDR3 covers 14 residues. From germline, CDR1 is SGHTA and CDR2 FQGTGA. V shed 6 bases, J shed 5 bases, and the junction held 5 bases outside the gene matches. CDR3: CASSLLAGNNEQFF. The DNA of the CDR3 is TGTGCCAGCAGTTTACTAGCGGGCAACAATGAGCAGTTCTTC.

The CDR3 loop is CSVHTGEGKLFF. The CDR3, as DNA: TGCAGCGTCCACACAGGGGAGGGAAAACTGTTTTTT. The V call is TRBV29-1, the J call TRBJ1-4; 7 positions agree with TRBD1. Germline trimming cut 6 bases from V and 10 bases from J; bases unmatched to any gene: 8. The CDR3 covers 12 residues. Looked up from germline, CDR1 is SQVTM and CDR2 is ANQGSEA.

This clonotype was detected only a few times. The chain combines TRBV4-1 with TRBJ1-4, with D possibly being TRBD1 (5 bases). Germline V CDR1 and CDR2: MGHRA, YSYEKL. The CDR3 sequence is 15 residues long. Trimming took 4 bases from V and 6 from J, leaving 15 bases between them. Here the CDR3 DNA reads TGCGCCAGCAGCCGAGGGACCGCAAAGTATGAAAAACTGTTTTTT. Translating gives CASSRGTAKYEKLFF.

The chain couples TRBV6-5 to TRBJ2-7, with D perhaps assigned TRBD1 or TRBD2 (5 bases each). The CDR3 extends over 14 amino acids. Germline V gene data show CDR1 as MNHEY and CDR2 as SVGAGI. V gave up 7 bases and J gave up 0 bases, with 13 bases separating them. The CDR3: CASNRGDSSYEQYF. CDR3 bases: TGTGCCAGCAATAGGGGAGATAGCTCCTACGAGCAGTACTTC.

A few counts support this clonotype. The V call is TRBV24-1, the J call TRBJ2-7; 7 bases line up with TRBD1. The V gene's germline CDR1 is KGHDR and CDR2 SFDVKD. The CDR3 has 14 amino acids. V lost 3 bases to trimming and J lost 5 bases; unmatched junction nucleotides: 6. The CDR3 DNA follows: TGTGCCACCAGTGATGCGACAGGGCCCCACGAGCAGTACTTC. Translating gives CATSDATGPHEQYF.

The rearrangement links TRBV7-2 to TRBJ2-1; 9 bases line up with TRBD2. J was trimmed by 7 bases and V by 3 bases; bases with no gene match: 10. There are 16 residues in the CDR3. Germline V gene sequence: CDR1 SGHTA, CDR2 FQGNSA. The CDR3 protein is CASSFLTSGAVNEQFF. DNA for the CDR3: TGTGCCAGCAGCTTTCTGACTAGCGGAGCCGTTAATGAGCAGTTCTTC.

This clonotype showed up just a few times. The gene calls are TRBV20-1 and TRBJ2-4; the D gene is possibly TRBD1 (6 bases). Germline values: CDR1 DFQATT, CDR2 SNEGSKA (reference sequence). The CDR3 is 15 residues long. V was trimmed by 0 bases and J by 8 bases, leaving 17 bases between them. CDR3 residues: CSARDRSGTSYIQYF. The CDR3 nucleotides are TGCAGTGCTAGAGATCGATCGGGGACATCATACATTCAGTACTTC.

This clonotype showed up just a few times. The chain recombines TRBV3-1 with TRBJ1-2; the D gene is possibly TRBD1 (6 bases). Trimming shortened V by 0 bases and J by 0 bases, and 14 bases separated the two germline ends. Germline lookup yields CDR1 LGHDT and CDR2 YNNKEL (reference sequence). CDR3 length equals 17 residues. The CDR3 DNA is TGTGCCAGCAGCCAAGACCTGGGGACAAGTTCTAACTATGGCTACACCTTC. This sequence encodes CASSQDLGTSSNYGYTF. The full variable domain, rest sourced from reference TRBV3-1 and TRBJ1-2, is DTAVSQTPKYLVTQMGNDKSIKCEQNLGHDTMYWYKQDSKKFLKIMFSYNNKELIINETVPNRFSPKSPDKAHLNLHINSLELGDSAVYFCASSQDLGTSSNYGYTFGSGTRLTVV.

This clonotype has just a few counts. This chain connects TRBV27 to TRBJ1-1; D remains unclear. The CDR3 loop spans 13 amino acids. Looked up from germline, CDR1 is MNHEY and CDR2 is SMNVEV (reference sequence). The ends were cut back, 4 bases at V and 2 bases at J, with 8 bases in the middle. CDR3 in DNA: TGTGCCAGCAGTTGGCAGGACAACACTGAAGCTTTCTTT. This encodes CASSWQDNTEAFF.

This clonotype has ten or more counts. The chain employs TRBV5-1 and TRBJ2-2; D uncertain. V lost 2 bases to trimming and J lost 0 bases, with 11 bases between them. The CDR3 extends over 16 amino acids. Germline CDR1 reads SGHRS; CDR2 reads YFSETQ. Here the CDR3 DNA reads TGCGCCAGCAGCTTAGACACCCCAACGAACACCGGGGAGCTGTTTTTT. It specifies CASSLDTPTNTGELFF.

V is TRBV3-1 and J is TRBJ2-3, with 7 bases aligning to TRBD1. From germline, CDR1 is LGHDT and CDR2 YNNKEL (reference sequence). CDR3 length: 19 residues. V lost 3 bases and J lost 6; bases outside the gene matches: 21. The CDR3 coding sequence is TGTGCCAGCAGCCACTCCCTTCAGGGGGTGTCTCACGTCTGGGATACGCAGTATTTT. Translation: CASSHSLQGVSHVWDTQYF.

The gene calls are TRBV19 and TRBJ2-2, with 9 bases fitting TRBD1. The CDR3 length is 14 residues. Trimming took 10 bases from V and 4 from J; bases not matched to a gene: 7. Per germline, CDR1 LNHDA and CDR2 SQIVND (reference sequence). The CDR3 is CANEGTGPTGELFF. CDR3 coding DNA: TGTGCCAACGAGGGGACAGGGCCCACCGGGGAGCTGTTTTTT.

The V call is TRBV2, the J call TRBJ1-3; TRBD1 is a possible D gene (6 bases). The V and J ends lost 4 bases and 0 bases respectively, with 13 bases between them. Germline V lookup: CDR1 SNHLY, CDR2 FYNNEI. The CDR3 sequence is 16 residues long. CDR3 residues: CASSVTGRASGNTIYF. CDR3 nucleotide sequence: TGTGCCAGCAGTGTAACAGGGCGAGCCTCTGGAAACACCATATATTTT.

The table lists this clonotype with a few counts. V usage is TRBV12-3 or TRBV12-4 and J usage is TRBJ2-5, with 8 bases aligning to TRBD1. The junction had 3 bases not matched to a gene; V was cut back by 10 bases and J by 2 bases. This CDR3 is 12 amino acids long. The CDR3 here is CAIRTGQETQYF. In nucleotides, the CDR3 is TGTGCCATCCGGACAGGGCAAGAGACCCAGTACTTC.